These 30 T cell receptor beta chains came from one sample sequenced in a study of blood T cell repertoires in COVID-19. Method: immunoSEQ multiplex PCR; TCRdb's copy keeps in-frame clones and lacks some. This repertoire shows some 340,000 clones, around nine tenths found once; its top ten account for around 4.2%. Sequenced material: PBMCs or T cells enriched from blood (not recorded which). The receptors here all came from a woman in her 30s who had been exposed to COVID-19.

The J gene is TRBJ2-2, the V gene TRBV5-4, with D maybe TRBD1 (5 bases). The CDR3 extends over 16 amino acids. Trimming took off 0 bases at V and 4 bases at J, with 13 bases between the two ends. CDR1 and CDR2 from the germline V gene are SGHNT and YYREEE (reference sequence). CDR3 bases: TGTGCCAGCAGCTTGGTGCAGGGATCGGGCACCGGGGAGCTGTTTTTT. It is translated as CASSLVQGSGTGELFF.

V and J are TRBV4-1 and TRBJ2-4; D gene uncertain. Per the germline V gene, CDR1 is MGHRA and CDR2 is YSYEKL. This CDR3 has 13 amino acids. V lost 0 bases to trimming and J lost 6 bases, with 6 bases between them. CDR3 nucleotide sequence: TGCGCCAGCAGCCAAGATAGCCTAAACATTCAGTACTTC. It specifies CASSQDSLNIQYF.

V usage is TRBV7-2 and J usage is TRBJ2-7; TRBD1 matches 9 bases. Germline V lookup: CDR1 SGHTA, CDR2 FQGNSA. The CDR3 runs 14 residues. V shed 5 bases and J 2 bases; nucleotides not matched to a gene: 4. The CDR3 reads CASSPDRGTYEQYF. The CDR3 nucleotides read TGTGCCAGCAGCCCTGACAGGGGGACCTACGAGCAGTACTTC. Based on the CDR3 plus reference TRBV7-2 and TRBJ2-7, the full variable domain is GAGVSQSPSNKVTEKGKDVELRCDPISGHTALYWYRQSLGQGLEFLIYFQGNSAPDKSGLPSDRFSAERTGGSVSTLTIQRTQQEDSAVYLCASSPDRGTYEQYFGPGTRLTVT.

The V and J genes are TRBV19 and TRBJ2-7; possible D gene TRBD1, 6 bases. Germline assignment: CDR1 LNHDA and CDR2 SQIVND (reference sequence). The V end was cut by 10 bases, the J end by 0 bases, with 16 bases between. The CDR3 spans 14 residues. CDR3: CATQRTASSYEQYF. The CDR3, as DNA: TGTGCCACCCAACGGACAGCAAGCTCCTACGAGCAGTACTTC.

V and J are TRBV18 and TRBJ1-2, with no clear D. Germline CDR1 is KGHSH and CDR2 is LQKENI. V was clipped by 3 bases and J by 6 bases, with 23 bases between them. The length of the CDR3 is 17 residues. Here the CDR3 reads CASSPTPGVGFADGYTF. The CDR3 nucleotides are TGTGCCAGCTCACCTACTCCGGGTGTTGGTTTCGCGGATGGCTACACCTTC.

The J gene is TRBJ2-7, the V gene TRBV11-2, with TRBD2 matching over 13 bases. Germline CDR1 reads SGHAT; CDR2 reads FQNNGV. The CDR3 loop spans 16 amino acids. V dropped 2 bases and J dropped 3; count of bases not matched to a gene: 4. The CDR3 DNA is TGTGCCAGCAGCTTAACCCGACTAGCGGGGGGCTACGAGCAGTACTTC. Residues: CASSLTRLAGGYEQYF.

The chain recombines TRBV6-5 with TRBJ2-7; tentatively, D is TRBD2 (5 bases). The CDR3 length is 14 residues. Germline assignment: CDR1 MNHEY and CDR2 SVGAGI. V was shortened by 5 bases and J by 2 bases, with 13 bases between the two germline ends. The CDR3 DNA follows: TGTGCCAGCAGTACCCGGGGTAGAACCTACGAGCAGTACTTC. It yields the protein CASSTRGRTYEQYF.

This clone was detected only a few times. The rearrangement joins TRBV7-8 to TRBJ2-7; TRBD2 matches 9 bases. This CDR3 spans 15 amino acids. CDR1 is SGHVS, CDR2 FQNEAQ, per germline. With V trimmed by 5 bases and J by 3 bases, 8 bases remained unmatched. The CDR3 DNA is TGTGCCAGCAGCCCCTCGGCGGGGGGGTTCTACGAGCAGTACTTC. Its translation is CASSPSAGGFYEQYF.

The chain carries TRBV24-1 and TRBJ1-1; 7 positions match TRBD1. The V gene's germline CDR1 is KGHDR and CDR2 SFDVKD. This CDR3 is built from 17 residues. The ends lost 3 bases at V and 1 base at J; junction bases unmatched: 10. For the CDR3, the DNA is TGTGCCACCAGTGATAAGGTCCTGAGGGGGCAGAACACTGAAGCTTTCTTT. It encodes CATSDKVLRGQNTEAFF.

The V call is TRBV5-8, the J call TRBJ1-5; TRBD1 matches 9 bases. CDR1 SGHTS and CDR2 YDEGEE come from the germline V gene. With 2 bases clipped from V and 5 bases from J, the junction kept 8 bases outside the gene matches. The CDR3 is 16 amino acids. CDR3 DNA: TGTGCCAGCAGCTTTGGACTACAGGGGGCTCATCAGCCCCAGCATTTT. Its translation: CASSFGLQGAHQPQHF.

The gene calls are TRBV5-4 and TRBJ2-5; 15 positions agree with TRBD2. In germline, CDR1 is SGHNT, CDR2 YYREEE (reference sequence). With 4 bases clipped from V and 6 bases from J, the junction kept 13 bases outside the gene matches. The CDR3 has 18 amino acids. The CDR3 coding sequence is TGTGCCAGCAGCCCACCGGGACTAGCGGGGGGTTTCGGAAAGACCCAGTACTTC. It codes for CASSPPGLAGGFGKTQYF.

V gene TRBV7-2 combines with J gene TRBJ1-1, with 7 nucleotides matching TRBD1. Germline V CDR1 and CDR2: SGHTA, FQGNSA. The V segment lost 5 bases and the J segment 1 base; nucleotides outside the gene matches: 7. This CDR3 has 15 amino acids. CDR3 DNA sequence: TGTGCCAGCAGCCGGGACAGACTAACGAACACTGAAGCTTTCTTT. This gives the protein CASSRDRLTNTEAFF.

This rearrangement joins TRBV24-1 to TRBJ2-2, with 11 bases identical to TRBD1. V shed 5 bases, J shed 5 bases, and the junction held 12 bases outside the gene matches. This CDR3 spans 18 amino acids. Per germline, CDR1 KGHDR and CDR2 SFDVKD. The CDR3 region is CATSARTGGGFVTGELFF. The DNA of the CDR3 is TGTGCCACCAGTGCCCGGACAGGGGGCGGGTTCGTAACCGGGGAGCTGTTTTTT.

The V gene is TRBV3-1 (or the pseudogene TRBV3-2), the J gene TRBJ2-1; 7 bases line up with TRBD2. The length of the CDR3 is 17 residues. Germline CDR1 is LGHDT and CDR2 is YNNKEL (reference sequence). Trimming at V came to 1 base and at J to 3 bases, leaving 9 bases not matched to a gene. The chain's CDR3 is CASSQAILASHYNEQFF. CDR3 in DNA: TGTGCCAGCAGCCAAGCAATACTAGCGAGCCACTACAATGAGCAGTTCTTC.

This rearrangement joins TRBV7-3 to TRBJ2-5; a weak D match, TRBD1 (6 bases). Germline CDR1 and CDR2: SGHTA and FQGTGA. The germline V and J ends were trimmed by 5 bases and 2 bases, with 21 bases remaining between them. This CDR3 contains 17 residues. The CDR3 spells CASSPNPQGLEQETQYF. The DNA for the CDR3 is TGTGCCAGCAGCCCCAACCCTCAGGGGTTGGAACAAGAGACCCAGTACTTC.

This chain joins TRBV3-1 (or the pseudogene TRBV3-2) and TRBJ2-5; 11 bases match TRBD2. CDR1 is LGHDT, CDR2 YNNKEL, per germline (reference sequence). The CDR3 extends over 18 amino acids. Losses at the gene ends were 0 bases for V and 5 bases for J; bases not matched to a gene: 11. The CDR3 DNA reads as TGTGCCAGCAGCCAAGATGAACTAGCGGGGGCCCCGAGGGAGACCCAGTACTTC. Its protein is CASSQDELAGAPRETQYF.

This clone has more than one count but fewer than ten. The chain joins TRBV4-3 to TRBJ2-7; TRBD1 matches at 9 bases. The CDR3 length is 14 residues. Trimming removed 1 base from V and 6 bases from J; junction bases left unmatched: 4. The germline CDR1 and CDR2 sequences are LGHNA and YSLEER. In DNA form, the CDR3 reads TGCGCCAGCAGCCAAGGACAGGGGGTTGTCGAGCAGTACTTC. It translates to CASSQGQGVVEQYF.

V is TRBV28 and J is TRBJ2-1, with TRBD2 identical over 11 bases. V lost 6 bases to trimming and J lost 8 bases; unmatched junction nucleotides: 9. The CDR3 contains 15 residues. Looked up from germline, CDR1 is MDHEN and CDR2 is SYDVKM. This chain's CDR3 is CASRLTSGGGDEQFF. CDR3 DNA sequence: TGTGCCAGCAGACTCACTAGCGGGGGAGGCGATGAGCAGTTCTTC.

V and J are TRBV18 and TRBJ1-2; 10 nucleotides line up with TRBD1. V lost 5 bases and J lost 4; bases outside the gene matches: 7. The CDR3 consists of 15 residues. CDR1 is KGHSH, CDR2 LQKENI, per germline. In DNA, the CDR3 is TGTGCCAGCTCAAAGACAGGGGGCCTCTCCTATGGCTACACCTTC. Translation: CASSKTGGLSYGYTF.

The chain uses TRBV30 and TRBJ1-2; tentative D call: TRBD1 (6 bases). CDR3 length: 16 amino acids. V shed 0 bases and J shed 4 bases, with 18 bases lying between them. Germline values: CDR1 GTSNPN, CDR2 SVGIG (reference sequence). CDR3 region: CAWSVIYRVRGYGYTF. Written as DNA, the CDR3 is TGTGCCTGGAGTGTAATCTACAGGGTCCGGGGCTATGGCTACACCTTC.

Only a few counts were recorded for this clone. The gene calls are TRBV29-1 and TRBJ2-7, with 12 bases that match TRBD2. There are 14 residues in the CDR3. V lost 7 bases, J lost 0 bases, and 4 bases stayed unmatched. Germline CDR1 is SQVTM and CDR2 is ANQGSEA. In DNA form, the CDR3 reads TGCAGCGCAAGGACTAGCGGGGCCTCCTACGAGCAGTACTTC. Its protein product is CSARTSGASYEQYF.

V gene TRBV9 combines with J gene TRBJ1-5; 8 nucleotides match TRBD1. CDR3 length equals 15 residues. Germline V gene data show CDR1 as SGDLS and CDR2 as YYNGEE. Trimming took 6 bases from V and 5 from J; bases not matched to a gene: 10. In nucleotides, the CDR3 is TGTGCCAGCAAAAGGGGGACAGGAGAGGATCAGCCCCAGCATTTT. Its translation: CASKRGTGEDQPQHF. Full variable domain (outside the CDR3, taken from reference TRBV9 and TRBJ1-5): DSGVTQTPKHLITATGQRVTLRCSPRSGDLSVYWYQQSLDQGLQFLIQYYNGEERAKGNILERFSAQQFPDLHSELNLSSLELGDSALYFCASKRGTGEDQPQHFGDGTRLSIL.

This rearrangement joins TRBV7-9 to TRBJ2-7; TRBD2 matches 7 bases. V was clipped by 3 bases and J by 5 bases; unmatched bases: 7. The CDR3 is 14 residues long. Germline V gene lookup returns CDR1 SEHNR and CDR2 FQNEAQ (reference sequence). This CDR3 reads CASSFSGQTDEQYF. CDR3 nucleotide sequence: TGTGCCAGCAGCTTTAGCGGGCAAACCGACGAGCAGTACTTC.

Written as DNA, the CDR3 is TGTGCCAGCAGAAATAGAAGCCCGCGAGGTTACGAGCAGTACTTC. Its protein is CASRNRSPRGYEQYF. V is TRBV6-6 and J is TRBJ2-7; D is undetermined. CDR3 length: 15 residues. V was cut by 6 bases and J by 4 bases, with 19 bases left in between. Germline V gives CDR1 MNHNY, CDR2 SVGAGI (reference sequence).

This clone has just a few counts. This chain links TRBV25-1 with TRBJ2-5; 8 nucleotides line up with TRBD2. The germline gives CDR1 MGHDK, CDR2 SYGVNS. The CDR3 loop spans 15 amino acids. V lost 2 bases, J lost 2 bases, and 4 bases stayed unmatched. The CDR3 loop is CASSEGGRPQETQYF. The CDR3 DNA is TGTGCCAGCAGTGAAGGCGGGAGGCCTCAAGAGACCCAGTACTTC.

The chain joins TRBV4-1 to TRBJ2-5, with D possibly being TRBD2 (7 bases). The CDR3 contains 16 residues. Trimming pared 4 bases from V and 2 bases from J, leaving 17 bases between. In germline, CDR1 is MGHRA, CDR2 YSYEKL. CDR3 nucleotides: TGCGCCAGCAGCCCTTTAAGGGGGGGGAGGCAAGAGACCCAGTACTTC. Its translation is CASSPLRGGRQETQYF.

The CDR3 region is CASKTESNTGELFF. CDR3 nucleotides: TGTGCCAGCAAAACTGAATCGAACACCGGGGAGCTGTTTTTT. The V call is TRBV6-6, the J call TRBJ2-2; D remains ambiguous. This CDR3 is 14 amino acids long. Per the germline V gene, CDR1 is MNHNY and CDR2 is SVGAGI (reference sequence). Trimming shortened V by 7 bases and J by 0 bases, and 9 bases separated the two germline ends.

This chain uses TRBV5-6 with TRBJ1-2, with TRBD1 as a possible D gene (6 bases). The CDR3 is made up of 13 amino acids. The V and J ends lost 4 bases and 4 bases respectively, with 11 bases between them. Germline values: CDR1 SGHDT, CDR2 YYEEEE. The CDR3, as DNA: TGTGCCAGCAGCATGGACAGATCCTATGGCTACACCTTC. This encodes CASSMDRSYGYTF. The whole variable domain, filled in from reference TRBV5-6 and TRBJ1-2, reads DAGVTQSPTHLIKTRGQQVTLRCSPKSGHDTVSWYQQALGQGPQFIFQYYEEEERQRGNFPDRFSGHQFPNYSSELNVNALLLGDSALYLCASSMDRSYGYTFGSGTRLTVV.

The CDR3 DNA sequence: TGTGCCAGCAGGCGGGGGTCCCTTGGGAGTACTGAAGCTTTCTTT. Its protein product is CASRRGSLGSTEAFF. The chain links TRBV28 to TRBJ1-1; perhaps TRBD1 as D (5 bases). With 6 bases removed from V and 5 bases from J, the gap between germline ends came to 19 bases. The CDR3 totals 15 residues. In germline, CDR1 is MDHEN, CDR2 SYDVKM.

This chain links TRBV27 with TRBJ2-6; 7 nucleotides agree with TRBD1. The CDR3 contains 18 residues. Losses at the gene ends were 0 bases for V and 0 bases for J; bases not matched to a gene: 5. Germline assignment: CDR1 MNHEY and CDR2 SMNVEV (reference sequence). The CDR3 loop reads CASSLSGQVNSGANVLTF. CDR3 in DNA: TGTGCCAGCAGTTTATCCGGACAGGTGAACTCTGGGGCCAACGTCCTGACTTTC.